This TCR beta chain was retrieved from a study of cytomegalovirus exposure and HLA in healthy donors. The PCR used 60 Vbeta and 13 Jbeta primers. Produced via immunoSEQ multiplex PCR; TCRdb's table is partial and in-frame only. Here the sample spans roughly 120,000 clones, 81% being singletons. As concerns this clone: What it recognizes is unknown.

Germline CDR1 reads MNHEY; CDR2 reads SMNVEV (reference sequence). The V gene end was trimmed by 7 bases and the J gene end by 5 bases; junction bases not matched to a gene: 5. The length of the CDR3 is 12 residues. The study, taken as a whole, reports: The later analysis indicated that the majority of CMV-associated TCR beta chains appeared HLA-restricted.

This receptor was identified in a woman in her 30s in good health and CMV-seronegative. The specimen sequenced was PBMCs. V usage is TRBV27 and J usage is TRBJ2-7, with 7 positions matching TRBD1. DNA of the CDR3: TGTGCCAGCACATCGACAGGGAACGAGCAGTACTTC. Translating it yields CASTSTGNEQYF.